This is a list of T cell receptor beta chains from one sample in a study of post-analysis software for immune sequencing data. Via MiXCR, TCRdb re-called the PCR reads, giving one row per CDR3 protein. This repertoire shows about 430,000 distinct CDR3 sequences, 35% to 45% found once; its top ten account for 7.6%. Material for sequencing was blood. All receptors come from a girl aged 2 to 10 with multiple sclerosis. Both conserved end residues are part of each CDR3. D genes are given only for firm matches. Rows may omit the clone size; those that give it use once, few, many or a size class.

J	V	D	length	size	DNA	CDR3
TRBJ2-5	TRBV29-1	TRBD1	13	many	TGCAGCGTCCTCAGGACAGGGGCCGAGACCCAGTACTTC	CSVLRTGAETQYF
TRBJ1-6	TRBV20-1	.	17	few	TGCAGTGCTAGAGTCGGGCCAAGCCTCTCCTATAATTCACCCCTCCACTTT	CSARVGPSLSYNSPLHF
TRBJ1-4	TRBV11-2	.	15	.	TGTGCCAGCAGCAGCCCAAGGACCCTTAATGAAAAACTGTTTTTT	CASSSPRTLNEKLFF
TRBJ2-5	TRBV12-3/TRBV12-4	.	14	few	TGTGCCAGCAGTTTTGTAGGCCCACAAGAGACCCAGTACTTC	CASSFVGPQETQYF
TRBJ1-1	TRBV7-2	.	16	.	TGTGCCAGCAGCTTGGACCGGGGGGAGGGGAACACTGAAGCTTTCTTT	CASSLDRGEGNTEAFF
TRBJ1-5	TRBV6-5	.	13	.	TGTGCCAGCAGTTACGTCGCGAATCAGCCCCAGCATTTT	CASSYVANQPQHF
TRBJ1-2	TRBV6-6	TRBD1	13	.	TGTGCCAGCAGTGACAGGGCCGGGAAAGGCTACACCTTC	CASSDRAGKGYTF
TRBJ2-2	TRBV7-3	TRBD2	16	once	TGTGCCAGCAGCTCCAAAGTGGCGGGGGTCACCGGGGAGCTGTTTTTT	CASSSKVAGVTGELFF
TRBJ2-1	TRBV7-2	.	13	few	TGTGCCAGCAGCTTTTCAGAGGGGCTGGGACAGTTCTTC	CASSFSEGLGQFF
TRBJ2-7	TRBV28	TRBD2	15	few	TGTGCCAGCAGCCGCGGGGGGGGCGCAGACTACGAGCAGTACTTC	CASSRGGGADYEQYF
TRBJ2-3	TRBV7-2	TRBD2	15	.	TGTGCCAGCAACTCTAGCGGTCGACTCACAGATACGCAGTATTTT	CASNSSGRLTDTQYF
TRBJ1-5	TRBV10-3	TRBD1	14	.	TGTGCCATCAGTAAACAGGGGGTAGGGCAGCCCCAGCATTTT	CAISKQGVGQPQHF
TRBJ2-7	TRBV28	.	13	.	TGTGCCAGCAGTCCGGGACTCCGCAAGCACCAGTACTTC	CASSPGLRKHQYF
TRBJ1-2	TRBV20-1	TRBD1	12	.	TGCAGCGCTAGAGATCCAGGGGGTGGCTACACCTTC	CSARDPGGGYTF
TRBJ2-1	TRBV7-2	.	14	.	TGTGCCAGCAGCCGGGGGAACCGGTTAAATGAGCAGTTCTTC	CASSRGNRLNEQFF
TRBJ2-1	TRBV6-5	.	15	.	TGTGCCAGCGAGGATTTGGGGGAGTGGCCGGGTGAGCAGTTCTTC	CASEDLGEWPGEQFF
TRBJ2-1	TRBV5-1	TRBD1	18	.	TGCGCCAGCAGCTTGGTACCGGGACAGGGGGCGAAGCACAATGAGCAGTTCTTC	CASSLVPGQGAKHNEQFF
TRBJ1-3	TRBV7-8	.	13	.	TGTGCCAGCAGCTTAGGACGGCGTAACACCATATATTTT	CASSLGRRNTIYF
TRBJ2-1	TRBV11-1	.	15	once	TGTGCCAGCAGCTTAAATCCATACGATAACAATGAGCAGTTCTTC	CASSLNPYDNNEQFF
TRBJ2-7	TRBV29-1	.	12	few	TGCAGCGTTGGAGTTTCTTCCTACGAGCAGTACTTC	CSVGVSSYEQYF
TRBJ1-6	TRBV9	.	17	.	TGTGCCAGCAGCCCCAGACAGAATACCTTCGGGGATTCACCCCTCCACTTT	CASSPRQNTFGDSPLHF
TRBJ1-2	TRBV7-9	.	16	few	TGTGCCAGCAGCTATCAGTCGGCAGAGCCTAACTATGGCTACACCTTC	CASSYQSAEPNYGYTF